These 27 T cell receptor beta chains originate from one sample sequenced in a study of tumor and adjacent non-tumor tissue in lung cancer. The library came from three nested PCR rounds adapted from ARM-PCR protocols. A single record per CDR3 protein comes from TCRdb applying MiXCR to the multiplex PCR reads. The sample records roughly 70,000 distinct CDR3 sequences, around 73% being singletons. This sample's RNA came from whole unsorted tissue. What was sequenced was lung tumor tissue. Every receptor here comes from a man aged 60-69 years with non-small cell lung cancer.

This clonotype was observed a handful of times. This chain links TRBV5-4 with TRBJ2-3, with 8 bases matching TRBD2. Trimming removed 7 bases from V and 13 bases from J; junction bases left unmatched: 23. This CDR3 contains 16 residues. The germline CDR1 and CDR2 sequences are SGHNT and YYREEE (reference sequence). The CDR3 spells CASCPIEREPGDKKYF. The DNA of the CDR3 is TGTGCCAGCTGCCCTATCGAGCGGGAGCCGGGAGATAAGAAGTATTTT.

This clonotype was counted a single time. V gene TRBV13 combines with J gene TRBJ2-5; maybe TRBD2 (5 bases). This CDR3 is built from 16 residues. Germline-derived CDR1 and CDR2 are PRHDT and FYEKMQ (reference sequence). V lost 5 bases and J 3 bases, leaving 19 bases between the germline ends. The CDR3 DNA follows: TGTGCCAGCAGCCTCAGACTAACGGGTTTAGAAGAGACCCAGTACTTC. Translating it yields CASSLRLTGLEETQYF.

For this clonotype: The conserved closing phenylalanine or tryptophan is absent in this CDR3, likely reflecting a read error. The rearrangement uses TRBV29-1 and TRBJ2-2; either TRBD1 or TRBD2 may fit D (6 bases each). V gave up 5 bases and J gave up 10 bases, with 17 bases separating them. There are 13 residues in the CDR3. The germline V gene has CDR1 SQVTM and CDR2 ANQGSEA. The CDR3 is CSVMLTGRKELFL. The CDR3 nucleotides read TGCAGCGTTATGCTAACAGGGAGGAAGGAGCTGTTTCTT.

Note on this clonotype: Sequence at one end of the junction differs from germline and may be a read error. The V call is TRBV12-3 or TRBV12-4, the J call TRBJ2-5; D unresolved. The CDR3 totals 13 residues. The CDR3 DNA reads TGTGCCAGCGGCCTGTCTCCTCAAGAGAACCAGTACTTC. This translates into CASGLSPQENQYF.

In the case of this clonotype: A junction boundary mismatches the germline segment, possibly from a read error. The chain is built from TRBV10-2 and TRBJ2-7; D is perhaps TRBD2 (6 bases). The CDR3 loop spans 14 amino acids. Germline CDR1 is WSHSY and CDR2 is SAAADI. CDR3 loop: CANSDGGNPNEQYF. The CDR3 DNA follows: TGCGCCAACAGTGATGGAGGGAACCCCAACGAGCAGTACTTC.

This chain joins TRBV7-8 and TRBJ2-2; 7 nucleotides line up with TRBD2. This CDR3 region has 17 residues. J was trimmed by 6 bases and V by 4 bases; bases with no gene match: 14. The germline V gene encodes CDR1 SGHVS and CDR2 FQNEAQ. This chain's CDR3 is CASSSAPSGNRAGELFF. CDR3 coding DNA: TGTGCCAGCAGCTCCGCCCCTAGCGGAAATCGCGCCGGGGAGCTGTTTTTT.

The chain combines TRBV20-1 with TRBJ2-1; 8 bases agree with TRBD2. The CDR3 covers 14 residues. Germline CDR1 reads DFQATT; CDR2 reads SNEGSKA (reference sequence). V was pared by 5 bases and J by 12 bases, with 15 bases of the junction left unmatched. The CDR3, as DNA: TGCAGTGCTTGCGATCAACGGACTAGCTGTGGGCAGTTCTTC. This gives the protein CSACDQRTSCGQFF.

The rearrangement joins TRBV6-2 or TRBV6-3 to TRBJ2-1, with D possibly being TRBD1 or TRBD2 (5 bases each). This CDR3 spans 15 amino acids. The germline V and J ends were trimmed by 6 bases and 4 bases, with 16 bases remaining between them. The germline CDR1 and CDR2 sequences are MNHEY and SVGEGT. Written as DNA, the CDR3 is TGTGCCAGCAGGACCGGGGCGGAATCTTACAATGAGCAGTTCTTC. Amino acids: CASRTGAESYNEQFF.

The gene calls are TRBV20-1 and TRBJ2-3; 9 bases are a match to TRBD2. The CDR3 has 17 amino acids. The V segment lost 4 bases and the J segment 3 bases; nucleotides outside the gene matches: 14. In germline, CDR1 is DFQATT, CDR2 SNEGSKA (reference sequence). This CDR3 is CSAIHEGTSRWTDTQYF. As DNA, the CDR3 is TGCAGTGCTATCCATGAAGGGACTAGCAGGTGGACAGATACGCAGTATTTT.

Regarding this clonotype: Compared with germline, one end of the junction differs, possibly owing to a read error. The CDR3 sequence: CSAEDPGLVTGEQYF. The DNA for the CDR3 is TGTAGCGCTGAAGACCCGGGACTAGTGACGGGGGAGCAGTACTTC. The chain is built from TRBV29-1 and TRBJ2-7, with 8 bases fitting TRBD2. Germline V lookup: CDR1 SQVTM, CDR2 ANQGSEA. The CDR3 is made up of 15 amino acids.

The chain uses TRBV28 and TRBJ2-1, with D perhaps assigned TRBD1 or TRBD2 (5 bases each). V was cut by 1 base and J by 7 bases, with 14 bases left in between. The germline CDR1 and CDR2 sequences are MDHEN and SYDVKM. This CDR3 has 15 residues. The CDR3 here is CASSLYLVGPNEQFF. CDR3 sequence (DNA): TGTGCCAGCAGTTTATACCTAGTGGGACCGAATGAGCAGTTCTTC.

The chain has TRBV12-3 or TRBV12-4 and TRBJ2-7; 13 positions match TRBD2. This CDR3 has 17 residues. The trim removed 7 bases at V and 5 bases at J, leaving 14 bases unmatched. The CDR3 DNA reads TGTGCCAGCATTCTTACTAGCGGGAGGGCTTTTGCCCACGAGCAGTACTTC. Translation: CASILTSGRAFAHEQYF.

Notes on this clonotype: Given the absence of the conserved phenylalanine or tryptophan at the CDR3 end, a read error is likely. The rearrangement links TRBV6-5 to TRBJ2-7; the D gene could be TRBD1 or TRBD2 (5 bases each). Germline lookup yields CDR1 MNHEY and CDR2 SVGAGI. The CDR3 sequence is 14 residues long. Here the CDR3 DNA reads TGTGTCAGCAGTTACCGGGACGGCTCCTACGAGCAGTACTCC. It encodes CVSSYRDGSYEQYS.

As concerns this clonotype: Because it lacks the conserved phenylalanine or tryptophan at the end, this CDR3 is likely a read error. This chain uses TRBV20-1 with TRBJ2-1; no clear D. The CDR3 consists of 15 residues. Germline values: CDR1 DFQATT, CDR2 SNEGSKA (reference sequence). The V end was cut by 6 bases, the J end by 0 bases, with 15 bases between. CDR3 amino acids: CSAYPTHSSYNEQFI. CDR3 nucleotides: TGCAGTGCCTACCCGACTCACAGCTCCTACAATGAGCAGTTCATC.

This clonotype appeared a few times. Sequence at one end of the junction differs from germline and may be a read error. This chain uses TRBV20-1 with TRBJ2-3, with D unclear. This CDR3 spans 15 amino acids. Germline CDR1 and CDR2: DFQATT and SNEGSKA (reference sequence). The CDR3 reads CSAEPHQSAIDTQYF. CDR3 bases: TGCAGTGCTGAGCCCCATCAAAGCGCCATAGATACGCAGTACTTT.

As for this clonotype: Its ends do not fully match the called genes, so a read error is possible. The chain joins TRBV20-1 to TRBJ2-1; D gene unclear. Looked up from germline, CDR1 is DFQATT and CDR2 is SNEGSKA (reference sequence). There are 13 residues in the CDR3. The CDR3 sequence is CSVRDFPYNEQFF. As DNA, the CDR3 is TGCAGTGTTAGAGATTTCCCTTACAATGAGCAGTTCTTC.

To note about this clonotype: The junction and the germline gene differ at one end; a read error may be behind it. The V call is TRBV11-2, the J call TRBJ2-2; TRBD2 matches 7 bases. This CDR3 is built from 16 residues. Germline CDR1 reads SGHAT; CDR2 reads FQNNGV. The CDR3 nucleotides read TGTGCCAGTAGCTTTCGCGGGAGAGTAGACACCGGGGAGCTGTTTTTT. Translating it yields CASSFRGRVDTGELFF. Combining the CDR3 with reference TRBV11-2 and TRBJ2-2 gives the whole variable domain EAGVAQSPRYKIIEKRQSVAFWCNPISGHATLYWYQQILGQGPKLLIQFQNNGVVDDSQLPKDRFSAERLKGVDSTLKIQPAKLEDSAVYLCASSFRGRVDTGELFFGEGSRLTVL.

A remark on this clonotype: The junction departs from the called germline gene at one end, perhaps through a read error. The rearrangement links TRBV29-1 to TRBJ1-2; 8 bases map to TRBD1. This CDR3 has 17 residues. Germline lookup yields CDR1 SQVTM and CDR2 ANQGSEA. Written as DNA, the CDR3 is TGCAGCGTTGGGTCTAACACCGGGACAGGATCTAACTATGGTTACACCTTC. Translation: CSVGSNTGTGSNYGYTF.

On this clonotype: A read error may account for a junction end that differs from germline. The V gene is TRBV20-1, the J gene TRBJ2-7; the D gene could be TRBD1 or TRBD2 (5 bases each). The germline CDR1 and CDR2 sequences are DFQATT and SNEGSKA (reference sequence). The CDR3 loop spans 12 amino acids. The DNA for the CDR3 is TGCCGTGCGAGGGGCAGACCCGACGAGCACTACTTC. Translated: CRARGRPDEHYF.

This clonotype has just one count. A read error may produce the germline difference seen at one junction end. The chain links TRBV5-6 to TRBJ2-7, with TRBD1 as a possible D gene (5 bases). Germline loops: CDR1 SGHDT, CDR2 YYEEEE. The CDR3 covers 15 residues. CDR3 nucleotide sequence: TGTCCCAGCAGCCCCAGTGGCAGGGCGTTCTACGAGCAGTACTTC. It codes for CPSSPSGRAFYEQYF.

About this clonotype: A junction boundary mismatches the germline segment, possibly from a read error. The rearrangement links TRBV29-1 to TRBJ2-2; D may correspond to TRBD1 or TRBD2 (6 bases each). The germline gives CDR1 SQVTM, CDR2 ANQGSEA. The CDR3 extends over 14 amino acids. Here the CDR3 reads CSVWGAGESGEMFF. DNA for the CDR3: TGCAGCGTTTGGGGGGCAGGGGAATCCGGGGAGATGTTTTTT.

The chain couples TRBV5-1 to TRBJ2-7; 9 bases align to TRBD2. The length of the CDR3 is 16 residues. CDR1 SGHRS and CDR2 YFSETQ come from the germline V gene. V lost 0 bases to trimming and J lost 5 bases; unmatched junction nucleotides: 9. The CDR3 coding sequence is TGCGCCAGCAGCTTGGGGGTAGCGGGAGATACGGACGAGCAGTACTTC. It yields the protein CASSLGVAGDTDEQYF.

The genes are TRBV2 and TRBJ2-3; D perhaps matches TRBD2 (6 bases). This CDR3 comprises 13 residues. Germline assignment: CDR1 SNHLY and CDR2 FYNNEI. V was trimmed by 10 bases and J by 7 bases, leaving 18 bases between them. CDR3 nucleotide sequence: TGTGCCATCTCCCGGGAGACCCGACATACGCAGTATTTT. Translated: CAISRETRHTQYF.

A word on this clonotype: A junction end diverges from the germline sequence, so it may reflect a read error. The CDR3 DNA reads as TGCAGCGTTGATTTGGGGGAAGGCGCCAACTTCCTGACTTTC. This encodes CSVDLGEGANFLTF. The rearrangement joins TRBV29-1 to TRBJ2-6; D might be TRBD1 or TRBD2, each matching 5 bases. The CDR3 has 14 residues. Germline V gene sequence: CDR1 SQVTM, CDR2 ANQGSEA.

On this clonotype itself: The conserved phenylalanine or tryptophan is not found at the CDR3 terminus, so this likely reflects a read error. This chain connects TRBV10-3 to TRBJ2-3; 8 nucleotides align to TRBD1. The CDR3 has 14 amino acids. The junction had 7 bases not matched to a gene; V was cut back by 6 bases and J by 5 bases. Per the germline V gene, CDR1 is ENHRY and CDR2 is SYGVKD. The CDR3 DNA is TGTGCCATCAGATCAGGGGGCGCGATAGATACGCAGTATTAT. Its translation is CAIRSGGAIDTQYY.

This clonotype was seen at least ten times. DNA for the CDR3: TGTGCCAGCTGGGGCGCCACCGGGGAGCTGTTTTTT. Translated: CASWGATGELFF. This chain connects TRBV6-1 to TRBJ2-2; D may be TRBD1 (5 bases). This CDR3 is 12 amino acids long. V shed 8 bases and J shed 4 bases, with 8 bases lying between them. The germline V gene encodes CDR1 MNHNS and CDR2 SASEGT.

This clonotype was observed once. In this CDR3 the conserved last residue, phenylalanine or tryptophan, is missing, so a read error is likely. The chain is built from TRBV2 and TRBJ2-7, with D possibly matching TRBD2 (6 bases). The V gene's germline CDR1 is SNHLY and CDR2 FYNNEI. The CDR3 totals 14 residues. Trimming took 7 bases from V and 5 from J, leaving 18 bases between them. The CDR3 spells CASIIRPSDHEQYL. The CDR3 DNA sequence: TGTGCCAGCATCATCCGTCCTAGCGACCACGAGCAGTACCTC.